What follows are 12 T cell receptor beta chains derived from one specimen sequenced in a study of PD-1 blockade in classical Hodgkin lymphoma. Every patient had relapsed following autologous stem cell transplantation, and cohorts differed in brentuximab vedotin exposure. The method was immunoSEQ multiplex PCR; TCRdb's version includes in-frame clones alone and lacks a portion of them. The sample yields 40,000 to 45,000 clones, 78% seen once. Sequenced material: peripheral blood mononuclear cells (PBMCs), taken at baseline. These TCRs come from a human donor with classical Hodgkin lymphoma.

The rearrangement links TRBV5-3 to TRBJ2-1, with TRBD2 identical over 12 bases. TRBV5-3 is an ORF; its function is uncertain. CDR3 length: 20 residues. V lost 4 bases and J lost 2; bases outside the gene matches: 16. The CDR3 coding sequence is TGTGCCAGAAGCCGAGGCACCACCTCTAGCGGGGGGGCGACCTACAATGAGCAGTTCTTC. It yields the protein CARSRGTTSSGGATYNEQFF.

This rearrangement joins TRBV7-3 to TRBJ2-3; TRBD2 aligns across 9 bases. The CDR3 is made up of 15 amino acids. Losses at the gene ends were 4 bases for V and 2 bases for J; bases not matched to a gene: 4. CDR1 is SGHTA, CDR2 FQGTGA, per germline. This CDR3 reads CASSSGGGATDTQYF. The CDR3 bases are TGTGCCAGCAGCTCCGGCGGGGGGGCCACAGATACGCAGTATTTT.

The CDR3 DNA reads TGTGCCAGCAGTTACTCTGTACTGACAGGGGCCTATGGCTACACCTTC. It codes for CASSYSVLTGAYGYTF. This rearrangement joins TRBV6-5 to TRBJ1-2; 8 positions match TRBD1. This CDR3 comprises 16 residues. Germline CDR1 reads MNHEY; CDR2 reads SVGAGI. V lost 0 bases and J lost 4; bases outside the gene matches: 7.

CDR3 protein: CASSIVQIRDRGTEQFF. The CDR3 bases are TGTGCCAGTAGTATAGTCCAGATCAGGGACAGGGGAACTGAGCAGTTCTTC. V gene TRBV19 combines with J gene TRBJ2-1; TRBD1 agrees at 10 bases. The CDR3 runs to 17 residues. Germline V lookup: CDR1 LNHDA, CDR2 SQIVND (reference sequence). With 1 base clipped from V and 9 bases from J, the junction kept 12 bases outside the gene matches.

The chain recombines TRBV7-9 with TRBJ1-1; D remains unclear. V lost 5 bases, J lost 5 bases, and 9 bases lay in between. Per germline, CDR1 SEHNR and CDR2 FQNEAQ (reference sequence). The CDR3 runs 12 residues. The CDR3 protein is CASSLVSTEAFF. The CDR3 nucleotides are TGTGCCAGCAGCCTTGTATCGACTGAAGCTTTCTTT. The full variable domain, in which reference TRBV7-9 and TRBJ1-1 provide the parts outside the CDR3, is DTGVSQNPRHKITKRGQNVTFRCDPISEHNRLYWYRQTLGQGPEFLTYFQNEAQLEKSRLLSDRFSAERPKGSFSTLEIQRTEQGDSAMYLCASSLVSTEAFFGQGTRLTVV.

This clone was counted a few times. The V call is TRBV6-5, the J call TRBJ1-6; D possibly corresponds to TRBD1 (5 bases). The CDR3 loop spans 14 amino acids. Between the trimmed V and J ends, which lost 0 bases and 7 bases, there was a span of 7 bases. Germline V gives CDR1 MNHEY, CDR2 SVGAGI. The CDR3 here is CASSYSGVNSPLHF. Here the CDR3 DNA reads TGTGCCAGCAGTTACTCAGGGGTGAATTCACCCCTCCACTTT.

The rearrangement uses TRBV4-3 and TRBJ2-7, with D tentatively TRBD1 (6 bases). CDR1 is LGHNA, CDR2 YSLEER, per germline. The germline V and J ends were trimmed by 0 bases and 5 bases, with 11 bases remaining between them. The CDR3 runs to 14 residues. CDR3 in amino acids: CASSQEVGAHEQYF. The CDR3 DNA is TGCGCCAGCAGCCAAGAAGTGGGGGCCCACGAGCAGTACTTC.

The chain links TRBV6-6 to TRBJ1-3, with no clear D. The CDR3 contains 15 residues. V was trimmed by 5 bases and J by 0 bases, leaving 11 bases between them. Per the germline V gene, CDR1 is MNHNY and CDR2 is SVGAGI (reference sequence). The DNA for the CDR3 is TGTGCCAGCAGTCCTTCACGCATCTCTGGAAACACCATATATTTT. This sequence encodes CASSPSRISGNTIYF.

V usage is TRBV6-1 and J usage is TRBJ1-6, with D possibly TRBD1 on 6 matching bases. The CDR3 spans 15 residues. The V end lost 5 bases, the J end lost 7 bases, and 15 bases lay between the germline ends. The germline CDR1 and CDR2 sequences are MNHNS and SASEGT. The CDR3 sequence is CASSSLGGGNSPLHF. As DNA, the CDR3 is TGTGCCAGCAGTTCCCTGGGGGGGGGCAATTCACCCCTCCACTTT.

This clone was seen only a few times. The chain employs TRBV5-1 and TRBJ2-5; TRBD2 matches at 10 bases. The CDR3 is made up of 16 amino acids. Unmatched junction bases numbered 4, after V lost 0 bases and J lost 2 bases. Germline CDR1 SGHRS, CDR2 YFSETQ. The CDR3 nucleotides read TGCGCCAGCAGCTTGGGACTGACTAGCGGGCAAGAGACCCAGTACTTC. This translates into CASSLGLTSGQETQYF.

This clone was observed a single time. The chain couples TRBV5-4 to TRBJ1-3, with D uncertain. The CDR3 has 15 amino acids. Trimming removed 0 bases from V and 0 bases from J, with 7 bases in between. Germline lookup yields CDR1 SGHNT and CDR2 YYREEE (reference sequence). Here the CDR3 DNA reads TGTGCCAGCAGCTTGGGCCTGAGCTCTGGAAACACCATATATTTT. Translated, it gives CASSLGLSSGNTIYF.

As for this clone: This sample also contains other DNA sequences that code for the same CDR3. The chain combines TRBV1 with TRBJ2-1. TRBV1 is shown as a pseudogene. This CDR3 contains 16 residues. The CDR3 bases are TGCACCAGCAGCCAAGATCGACCTAACCCCTACAATGAGCAGTTCTTC. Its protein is CTSSQDRPNPYNEQFF.